This T cell receptor (beta chain) was recorded in a study of CD8 T cells in Susac syndrome. With random hexamers, reverse transcription was performed on 0.5 to 1 ug of RNA. Using its own MiXCR run on the immunoSEQ multiplex PCR reads, TCRdb lists one record per CDR3 protein. The repertoire holds fewer than 350,000 distinct CDR3 sequences, 90% to 95% seen once, with over 0.05% in the top ten. The CDR3 is 18 amino acids. CDR1 and CDR2 from the germline V gene are LGHNA and YNFKEQ. V was clipped by 0 bases and J by 3 bases; unmatched bases: 11. The sequencing input was CD4+ T cells from PBMCs. This receptor was identified in a human donor with multiple sclerosis. The chain links TRBV4-2 to TRBJ2-1; TRBD2 matches at 7 bases. DNA for the CDR3: TGTGCCAGCAGCCAAGATGAAGGCGGGAGCCACTTCTACAATGAGCAGTTCTTC. This gives the protein CASSQDEGGSHFYNEQFF.